The T cell receptor beta chain under discussion was sequenced for a study of tissue T cells after allogeneic stem cell transplantation. Study-wide findings and caveats: Tissue-detected TCR repertoire was only partly captured by blood and spleen T cells.

This CDR3 comprises 13 residues. V trimming: 3 bases; J trimming: 1 base; junction bases outside the gene matches: 0. Per germline, CDR1 SGHSN and CDR2 HYEKVE. Time point in this sample: mouse harvest day 14 after allogeneic transplant. Each mouse received 10^7 T-cell-depleted marrow cells plus 10^6 splenic CD5+ T cells by tail vein. Mice had MHC-mismatched B6 into BALB/c GVHD, sampled day 7 or 14. With regard to this clone: Its antigen remains unidentified. Mouse germline and gene names are used. The DNA ends 1 residue before the CDR3 does, and the rest of the CDR3 is filled in from the germline J gene.

The method was immunoSEQ multiplex PCR; TCRdb's version includes in-frame clones alone and lacks a portion of them. The sample consists of roughly 5,000 clones, less than 55% of them appearing once. This receptor was obtained from a female BALB/c mouse given C57BL/6 T cells with graft-versus-host disease after an allogeneic hematopoietic cell transplant. The chain is built from TRBV12-1 and TRBJ2-4, with TRBD2 matching over 7 bases. Input material: gut tissue. The DNA read from the CDR3 is TGTGCCAGCTCTTGGGGGGGTCAAAACACCTTGTAC. Translated, it gives CASSWGGQNTLY. The CDR3 in its entirety is CASSWGGQNTLYF.